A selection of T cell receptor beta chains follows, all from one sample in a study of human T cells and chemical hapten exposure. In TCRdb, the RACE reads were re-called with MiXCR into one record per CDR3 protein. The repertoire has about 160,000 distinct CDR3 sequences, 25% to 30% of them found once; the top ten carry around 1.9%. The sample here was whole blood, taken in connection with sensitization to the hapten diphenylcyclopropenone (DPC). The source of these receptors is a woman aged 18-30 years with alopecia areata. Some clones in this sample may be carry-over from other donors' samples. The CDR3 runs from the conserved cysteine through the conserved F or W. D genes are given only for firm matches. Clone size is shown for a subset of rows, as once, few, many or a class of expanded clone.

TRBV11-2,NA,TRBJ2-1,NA,CASSYQAPIVDNEQFF,TGTGCCAGCAGCTACCAGGCCCCGATCGTTGACAATGAGCAGTTCTTC
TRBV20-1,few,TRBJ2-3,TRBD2,CSAVAGGNTDTQYF,TGCAGTGCGGTAGCGGGGGGAAACACAGATACGCAGTATTTT
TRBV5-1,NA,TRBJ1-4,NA,CASSDVTGNDEILFF,TGCGCCAGCAGCGACGTTACAGGGAACGATGAAATACTGTTTTTT
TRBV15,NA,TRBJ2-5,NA,CATSRGRTRIQETQYF,TGTGCCACCAGCAGAGGCCGCACACGGATCCAAGAGACCCAGTACTTC
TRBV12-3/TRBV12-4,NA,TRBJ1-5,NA,CASSLGQGGQPQHF,TGTGCCAGCAGTTTAGGCCAGGGAGGACAGCCCCAGCATTTT
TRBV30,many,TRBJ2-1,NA,CAWSVGAGYNEQFF,TGTGCCTGGAGTGTAGGGGCGGGGTACAATGAGCAGTTCTTC
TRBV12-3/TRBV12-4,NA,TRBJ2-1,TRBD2,CASRWTSGSYNEQFF,TGTGCCAGCAGGTGGACTAGCGGGAGCTACAATGAGCAGTTCTTC
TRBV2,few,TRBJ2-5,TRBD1,CASSELAGGGETQYF,TGTGCCAGCAGTGAGCTCGCAGGGGGCGGCGAGACCCAGTACTTC
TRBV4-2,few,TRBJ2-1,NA,CASSLQNEQFF,TGTGCCAGCAGCCTGCAAAATGAGCAGTTCTTC
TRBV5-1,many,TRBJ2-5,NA,CASSRTEQETQYF,TGCGCCAGCAGCCGGACAGAACAAGAGACCCAGTACTTC
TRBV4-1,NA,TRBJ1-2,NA,CASSQVGQQIYGYTF,TGCGCCAGCAGCCAAGTCGGGCAGCAAATCTATGGCTACACCTTC
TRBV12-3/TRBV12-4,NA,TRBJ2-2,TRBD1,CASRERQGELFF,TGTGCCAGCAGGGAGAGACAGGGAGAGCTGTTTTTT
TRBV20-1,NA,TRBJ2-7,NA,CSARDRLHYEQYF,TGCAGTGCTAGAGATCGCCTACACTACGAGCAGTACTTC
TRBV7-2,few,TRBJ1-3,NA,CASSLETLSGNTIYF,TGTGCCAGCAGCTTAGAGACTCTCTCTGGAAACACCATATATTTT
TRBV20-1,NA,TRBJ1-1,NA,CSAREASEAFF,TGCAGTGCTAGAGAGGCATCTGAAGCTTTCTTT
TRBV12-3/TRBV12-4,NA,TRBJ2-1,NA,CASREGVNEQFF,TGTGCCAGCAGGGAGGGGGTTAATGAGCAGTTCTTC
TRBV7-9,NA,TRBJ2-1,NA,CATPNEQFF,TGTGCCACCCCAAATGAGCAGTTCTTC
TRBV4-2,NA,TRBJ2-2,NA,CASSQDHSRAVNGELFF,TGTGCCAGCAGCCAAGATCATTCGCGGGCTGTCAACGGGGAGCTGTTTTTT
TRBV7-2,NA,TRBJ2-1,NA,CASALQRAHEQFF,TGTGCCAGCGCCCTACAACGGGCTCATGAGCAGTTCTTC
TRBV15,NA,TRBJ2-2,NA,CATSSEADGELFF,TGTGCCACCAGCAGTGAAGCCGACGGGGAGCTGTTTTTT
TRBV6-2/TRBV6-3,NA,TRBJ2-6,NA,CASSSGANVLTF,TGTGCCAGCAGCTCTGGGGCCAACGTCCTGACTTTC
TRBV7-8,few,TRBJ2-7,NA,CASTKAGAYEQYF,TGTGCCAGCACGAAAGCAGGGGCCTACGAGCAGTACTTC
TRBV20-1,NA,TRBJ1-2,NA,CSASGARGAYGYTF,TGCAGTGCTAGTGGGGCCAGGGGAGCATATGGCTACACCTTC
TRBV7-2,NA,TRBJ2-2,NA,CASSLTLGEPFF,TGTGCCAGCAGCCTTACACTCGGGGAGCCGTTTTTT
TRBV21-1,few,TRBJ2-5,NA,CASSKGRGQVETQYF,TGTGCCAGCAGCAAAGGGAGGGGACAGGTCGAGACCCAGTACTTC
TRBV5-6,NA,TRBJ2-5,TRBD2,CASSRGGGEGETQYF,TGTGCCAGCAGCCGCGGGGGAGGGGAGGGAGAGACCCAGTACTTC
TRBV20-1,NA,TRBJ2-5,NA,CSARAGFKETQYF,TGCAGTGCTAGAGCGGGGTTCAAAGAGACCCAGTACTTC
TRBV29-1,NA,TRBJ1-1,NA,CSGDKAGGTEAFF,TGCAGCGGCGACAAGGCCGGGGGCACTGAAGCTTTCTTT
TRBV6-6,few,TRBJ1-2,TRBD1,CASSSRDSGYGYTF,TGTGCCAGCAGTTCCAGGGACAGCGGGTATGGCTACACCTTC
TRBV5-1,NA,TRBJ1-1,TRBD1,CASSPRQGAREAFF,TGCGCCAGCAGCCCTCGACAGGGGGCGCGGGAAGCTTTCTTT
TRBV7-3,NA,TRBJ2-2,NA,CASSLQLGTGELFF,TGTGCCAGCAGCCTACAACTGGGGACCGGGGAGCTGTTTTTT
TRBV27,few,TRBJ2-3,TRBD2,CASREGLAPDRTQYF,TGTGCCAGCCGGGAGGGACTAGCGCCCGACCGTACGCAGTATTTT
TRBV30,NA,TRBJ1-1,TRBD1,CAWSERTGRTVEAFF,TGTGCCTGGAGTGAAAGGACAGGGCGGACGGTTGAAGCTTTCTTT
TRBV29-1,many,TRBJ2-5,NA,CSIGGETQYF,TGCAGTATCGGAGGGGAGACCCAGTACTTC
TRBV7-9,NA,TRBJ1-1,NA,CASSPDLRNTEAFF,TGTGCCAGCAGCCCGGACCTTAGGAACACTGAAGCTTTCTTT